A single sample gave rise to the 24 T cell receptor beta chains below, sequenced in a study of blood T cell repertoires in COVID-19. The protocol was immunoSEQ multiplex PCR, while the TCRdb copy is restricted to in-frame clones and leaves out a portion. The profile covers 540,000 or so clones, with approximately 91% appearing a single time and about 8.2% taken by the ten largest. Specimen: peripheral blood. These receptors all stem from a woman between 50 and 59 years old with COVID-19, enrolled during active disease.

V gene TRBV12-3 or TRBV12-4 combines with J gene TRBJ1-2, with D perhaps TRBD1 (5 bases). Between the trimmed V and J ends, which lost 7 bases and 8 bases, there was a span of 17 bases. The CDR3 has 13 residues. CDR3 bases: TGTGCCAGCAACCGGGGGGACGGGTTCGGCTACACCTTC. Protein product: CASNRGDGFGYTF.

The CDR3, as DNA: TGTGCCAGCAGTTCCCGGGACAGGCCAGCAACGGAGGGCTACACCTTC. Amino acids: CASSSRDRPATEGYTF. V gene TRBV28 combines with J gene TRBJ1-2, with 8 bases matching TRBD1. The CDR3 covers 16 residues. V lost 4 bases to trimming and J lost 8 bases; unmatched junction nucleotides: 15. Germline V lookup: CDR1 MDHEN, CDR2 SYDVKM.

In this sample, this clone turned up a few times. The gene calls are TRBV6-5 and TRBJ2-3; 7 bases are a match to TRBD2. Germline trimming cut 8 bases from V and 1 base from J; bases unmatched to any gene: 9. Germline-derived CDR1 and CDR2 are MNHEY and SVGAGI. The length of the CDR3 is 15 residues. The CDR3 loop is CASGVSAGGTDTQYF. Here the CDR3 DNA reads TGTGCCAGCGGGGTGTCGGCGGGGGGCACAGATACGCAGTATTTT.

In nucleotides, the CDR3 is TGTGCCAGCGCGGGACAGGGACTGTACCAAGAGACCCAGTACTTC. Translation: CASAGQGLYQETQYF. The V and J genes are TRBV5-4 and TRBJ2-5, with 9 bases matching TRBD1. V trimming: 7 bases; J trimming: 0 bases; junction bases outside the gene matches: 7. The CDR3 extends over 15 amino acids. Germline V lookup: CDR1 SGHNT, CDR2 YYREEE (reference sequence).

The V call is TRBV5-1, the J call TRBJ1-1; unclear D gene. The germline V gene encodes CDR1 SGHRS and CDR2 YFSETQ. With 0 bases removed from V and 3 bases from J, the gap between germline ends came to 21 bases. The CDR3 runs 18 residues. The CDR3: CASSLGHTLPGVDTEAFF. The CDR3 bases are TGCGCCAGCAGCTTGGGACATACGCTCCCCGGGGTGGACACTGAAGCTTTCTTT.

V and J are TRBV20-1 and TRBJ1-1, with 7 nucleotides matching TRBD1. The CDR3 sequence is 11 residues long. Trimming removed 7 bases from V and 10 bases from J; junction bases left unmatched: 9. The germline gives CDR1 DFQATT, CDR2 SNEGSKA (reference sequence). The CDR3 nucleotides are TGCAGTGTATTAGGGACAGCAATAGCTTTCTTT. Protein product: CSVLGTAIAFF.

The rearrangement joins TRBV7-9 to TRBJ1-2, with TRBD1 as a possible D gene (5 bases). Trimming shortened V by 4 bases and J by 9 bases, and 15 bases separated the two germline ends. The CDR3 has 13 residues. From germline, CDR1 is SEHNR and CDR2 FQNEAQ (reference sequence). The CDR3 DNA is TGTGCCAGCAGCTACTCGCGGGGGGAGAGCTACACCTTC. The encoded protein is CASSYSRGESYTF. Complete variable domain (other parts from reference TRBV7-9 and TRBJ1-2): DTGVSQNPRHKITKRGQNVTFRCDPISEHNRLYWYRQTLGQGPEFLTYFQNEAQLEKSRLLSDRFSAERPKGSFSTLEIQRTEQGDSAMYLCASSYSRGESYTFGSGTRLTVV.

The chain combines TRBV6-5 with TRBJ1-2; D gene unclear. Germline lookup yields CDR1 MNHEY and CDR2 SVGAGI. V was cut by 6 bases and J by 6 bases, with 8 bases left in between. This CDR3 is 11 amino acids long. The CDR3 spells CASRGGHGYTF. CDR3 in DNA: TGTGCCAGCAGGGGAGGGCATGGCTACACCTTC.

The rearrangement links TRBV6-5 to TRBJ1-1; D not resolved. Deletions cut 7 bases from V and 11 bases from J, with 14 bases between. This CDR3 has 11 residues. Germline lookup yields CDR1 MNHEY and CDR2 SVGAGI. Here the CDR3 reads CASIRTRDAFF. In DNA, the CDR3 is TGTGCCAGCATTAGGACGAGGGATGCTTTCTTT.

This chain connects TRBV30 to TRBJ2-1, with TRBD2 identical over 8 bases. CDR3 length equals 14 residues. Looked up from germline, CDR1 is GTSNPN and CDR2 is SVGIG (reference sequence). CDR3 protein: CAYGGALDNNEQFF. The CDR3 DNA follows: TGTGCTTACGGGGGGGCCCTAGATAACAATGAGCAGTTCTTC.

This chain uses TRBV7-8 with TRBJ2-1; D remains ambiguous. The CDR3 loop spans 14 amino acids. Germline loops: CDR1 SGHVS, CDR2 FQNEAQ. V was trimmed by 6 bases and J by 9 bases, leaving 18 bases between them. CDR3 protein: CASRLTGSYGEQFF. CDR3 sequence (DNA): TGTGCCAGCAGATTGACGGGTTCGTATGGTGAGCAGTTCTTC.

J is TRBJ2-3 and V is TRBV5-1, with a tentative D call TRBD1 (5 bases). Germline CDR1 and CDR2: SGHRS and YFSETQ. The CDR3 runs 14 residues. Deletions cut 0 bases from V and 5 bases from J, with 10 bases between. The CDR3 nucleotides read TGCGCCAGCAGCTTGGGGGGCTTCGGAGATACGCAGTATTTT. This codes for CASSLGGFGDTQYF. The variable domain in full, completed from reference TRBV5-1 and TRBJ2-3, reads KAGVTQTPRYLIKTRGQQVTLSCSPISGHRSVSWYQQTPGQGLQFLFEYFSETQRNKGNFPGRFSGRQFSNSRSEMNVSTLELGDSALYLCASSLGGFGDTQYFGPGTRLTVL.

The chain combines TRBV7-2 with TRBJ1-1, with D uncertain. The CDR3 totals 14 residues. The V gene lost 4 bases and the J gene lost 6 bases, with 15 bases spanning the gap. Germline CDR1 and CDR2: SGHTA and FQGNSA. The CDR3 loop reads CASSSQAGDAEAFF. CDR3 coding DNA: TGTGCCAGCAGCTCTCAGGCTGGCGACGCTGAAGCTTTCTTT.

This rearrangement joins TRBV28 to TRBJ1-2; D remains unclear. Per germline, CDR1 MDHEN and CDR2 SYDVKM. Trimming stripped 2 bases from V and 4 bases from J, with 11 bases between. This CDR3 contains 14 residues. The DNA of the CDR3 is TGTGCCAGCAGTTTAGACACCGAAGTCTATGGCTACACCTTC. This codes for CASSLDTEVYGYTF.

The genes are TRBV30 and TRBJ1-4, with TRBD1 matching over 7 bases. The V gene end was trimmed by 1 base and the J gene end by 7 bases; junction bases not matched to a gene: 9. Germline CDR1 is GTSNPN and CDR2 is SVGIG (reference sequence). The CDR3 has 15 amino acids. The CDR3 spells CAWSDYTGVGEKLFF. The CDR3 nucleotides read TGTGCCTGGAGTGACTATACAGGGGTGGGTGAAAAACTGTTTTTT.

The chain links TRBV10-1 to TRBJ1-1, with D tentatively TRBD1 (5 bases). Trimming stripped 7 bases from V and 11 bases from J, with 20 bases between. CDR1 WNHNN and CDR2 SYGVQD come from the germline V gene (reference sequence). The CDR3 is made up of 13 amino acids. In DNA, the CDR3 is TGCGCCAGCAAAAGAGACAGAGGAGATGATGCTTTCTTT. It translates to CASKRDRGDDAFF.

V gene TRBV6-1 combines with J gene TRBJ1-2; D is uncertain. This CDR3 spans 11 amino acids. Germline V gene data show CDR1 as MNHNS and CDR2 as SASEGT. Trimming took off 1 base at V and 7 bases at J, with 4 bases between the two ends. The CDR3 nucleotides read TGTGCCAGCAGTGAAGGGCCTGGCTACACCTTC. It yields the protein CASSEGPGYTF.

The rearrangement joins TRBV10-3 to TRBJ2-2, with 7 bases that match TRBD1. The CDR3 loop spans 16 amino acids. Germline trimming cut 2 bases from V and 2 bases from J; bases unmatched to any gene: 5. CDR1 and CDR2 (germline): ENHRY, SYGVKD. CDR3 sequence (DNA): TGTGCCATCAGTGAGCCCGGGACAGCCAACACCGGGGAGCTGTTTTTT. Protein product: CAISEPGTANTGELFF.

The J gene is TRBJ2-3, the V gene TRBV7-7; 13 bases fit TRBD2. The CDR3 contains 16 residues. Germline V gene sequence: CDR1 SSHAT, CDR2 FNYEAQ (reference sequence). With 5 bases clipped from V and 5 bases from J, the junction kept 7 bases outside the gene matches. The CDR3 DNA is TGTGCCAGCAGCCTAGGACTAGCGGGGGATGGAGATACGCAGTATTTT. Its translation: CASSLGLAGDGDTQYF. The full variable domain, with the rest looked up from reference TRBV7-7 and TRBJ2-3, is GAGVSQSPRYKVTKRGQDVTLRCDPISSHATLYWYQQALGQGPEFLTYFNYEAQPDKSGLPSDRFSAERPEGSISTLTIQRTEQRDSAMYRCASSLGLAGDGDTQYFGPGTRLTVL.

This chain links TRBV4-1 with TRBJ2-7, with 7 bases lining up with TRBD2. The CDR3 runs 17 residues. Germline values: CDR1 MGHRA, CDR2 YSYEKL. The trim removed 1 base at V and 0 bases at J, leaving 9 bases unmatched. CDR3 in amino acids: CASSQGVRGGSSYEQYF. DNA of the CDR3: TGCGCCAGCAGCCAAGGGGTACGCGGGGGAAGCTCCTACGAGCAGTACTTC.

This clone occurred once. The rearrangement uses TRBV27 and TRBJ2-3; D not certain. The CDR3 extends over 13 amino acids. V lost 8 bases to trimming and J lost 0 bases, with 9 bases between them. Germline V gene lookup returns CDR1 MNHEY and CDR2 SMNVEV (reference sequence). The CDR3 DNA reads as TGTGCCAGCTACGCGCTGAGCACAGATACGCAGTATTTT. The encoded protein is CASYALSTDTQYF.

The chain links TRBV6-5 to TRBJ2-7; possible D gene TRBD2, 5 bases. V gave up 6 bases and J gave up 4 bases, with 19 bases separating them. Germline CDR1 and CDR2: MNHEY and SVGAGI. This CDR3 spans 15 amino acids. CDR3 DNA sequence: TGTGCCAGCAGGAGGAACGGGAACGGCCAATACGAGCAGTACTTC. It specifies CASRRNGNGQYEQYF.

The chain combines TRBV6-6 with TRBJ2-7, with TRBD1 matching 8 bases. The ends lost 4 bases at V and 3 bases at J; junction bases unmatched: 2. Germline V gives CDR1 MNHNY, CDR2 SVGAGI (reference sequence). The CDR3 is 13 residues long. The CDR3 sequence: CASSSGQGYEQYF. The CDR3, as DNA: TGTGCCAGCAGTTCTGGACAGGGCTACGAGCAGTACTTC.

This rearrangement joins TRBV2 to TRBJ2-3; 7 positions match TRBD2. In germline, CDR1 is SNHLY, CDR2 FYNNEI. J lost 6 bases, V lost 0 bases, and 9 bases had no gene match. CDR3 length: 16 amino acids. The CDR3 nucleotides read TGTGCCAGCAGTGAAGCTTTGGGACTACCCGAGGATACGCAGTATTTT. Its protein is CASSEALGLPEDTQYF.